Listed below are T cell receptor beta chains from one sample, sequenced in a study of T cell repertoires in cytomegalovirus infection. TCRdb ran MiXCR on the reads and lists one entry per CDR3 protein. The sample includes approximately 180,000 distinct CDR3 sequences, about 15% of them seen just once. The material sequenced was CD8+ T cells from PBMCs. These TCRs come from a human donor in good health (CMV status not recorded). Some clones in this sample may be carry-over from other donors' samples. Each CDR3 is given with its conserved first and last residue. A row's size may be missing; if present it is once, few, many or a size class.

j_gene: TRBJ1-5
v_gene: TRBV7-2
abundance: many
len: 13
CDR3aa: CASSATQEQPQHF

j_gene: TRBJ2-7
v_gene: TRBV11-2
abundance: few
len: 14
CDR3aa: CASSLPGTDYEQYF

j_gene: TRBJ1-2
v_gene: TRBV20-1
abundance: NA
len: 11
CDR3aa: CSAVSNYGYTF

j_gene: TRBJ2-1
v_gene: TRBV3-1
abundance: NA
len: 15
CDR3aa: CASRGPGLGIGEQFF

j_gene: TRBJ2-1
v_gene: TRBV27
abundance: NA
len: 16
CDR3aa: CASSLRWASGGHEQFF

j_gene: TRBJ1-1
v_gene: TRBV14
abundance: NA
len: 13
CDR3aa: CASSQERRTEAFF

j_gene: TRBJ2-5
v_gene: TRBV10-3
abundance: few
len: 17
CDR3aa: CAISGERGARYQETQYF

j_gene: TRBJ1-3
v_gene: TRBV12-3/TRBV12-4
abundance: NA
len: 10
CDR3aa: CASSVGAIYF

j_gene: TRBJ2-1
v_gene: TRBV6-2/TRBV6-3
abundance: NA
len: 14
CDR3aa: CASTLRSSYNEQFF

j_gene: TRBJ1-1
v_gene: TRBV25-1
abundance: few
len: 14
CDR3aa: CASSEVPDRGEAFF

j_gene: TRBJ1-1
v_gene: TRBV12-3/TRBV12-4
abundance: NA
len: 14
CDR3aa: CASSLGGSNTEAFF

j_gene: TRBJ2-3
v_gene: TRBV27
abundance: few
len: 16
CDR3aa: CASSLGAPSGTDTQYF

j_gene: TRBJ1-1
v_gene: TRBV12-5
abundance: NA
len: 16
CDR3aa: CASGLPRDRQNTEAFF

j_gene: TRBJ2-7
v_gene: TRBV11-1
abundance: few
len: 13
CDR3aa: CASRPRGLNEQYF

j_gene: TRBJ1-1
v_gene: TRBV6-8
abundance: NA
len: 15
CDR3aa: CASLPGPGALGEAFF

j_gene: TRBJ2-5
v_gene: TRBV20-1
abundance: few
len: 11
CDR3aa: CSAPYQETQYF

j_gene: TRBJ1-5
v_gene: TRBV7-2
abundance: NA
len: 15
CDR3aa: CASSIGTGIFQPQHF